Listed below are T cell receptor beta chains from one sample, sequenced in a study of T cell repertoires in cytomegalovirus infection. Antigens for these TCRs are unknown. From the reads, TCRdb called clonotypes with MiXCR, one entry per CDR3 protein. Here the sample spans around 230,000 distinct CDR3 sequences, 38% being singletons. This specimen consisted of CD8+ T cells from cultured PBMCs, obtained from culture after CMV antigen stimulation. These TCRs come from a human donor in good health (CMV status not recorded). Some clones in this sample may be carry-over from other donors' samples. CDR3s leave out the opening cysteine and the closing phenylalanine or tryptophan. Clone size is stated in some rows and not others, as once, few, many or a class when expanded.

clone size: NA
V gene: TRBV7-9
J gene: TRBJ2-1
CDR3 protein: ASSLVGTSRYNEQF

clone size: NA
V gene: TRBV6-6
J gene: TRBJ1-3
CDR3 protein: ASSYSLRQGGNTIY

clone size: NA
V gene: TRBV15
J gene: TRBJ2-4
CDR3 protein: ATRQMSRTSGSNIQY

clone size: NA
V gene: TRBV27
J gene: TRBJ1-1
CDR3 protein: ATFGNTEAF

clone size: NA
V gene: TRBV6-8
J gene: TRBJ2-1
CDR3 protein: ASSSTSPGGIHNEQF

clone size: many
V gene: TRBV7-8
J gene: TRBJ2-1
CDR3 protein: ASSWRERISYNEQF

clone size: NA
V gene: TRBV6-1
J gene: TRBJ2-1
CDR3 protein: ASKDRGSSYNEQF

clone size: NA
V gene: TRBV25-1
J gene: TRBJ1-1
CDR3 protein: ASSGHENTEAF

clone size: few
V gene: TRBV2
J gene: TRBJ2-7
CDR3 protein: ASSEWGREQY

clone size: once
V gene: TRBV6-1
J gene: TRBJ2-1
CDR3 protein: ASSEAEPSYNEQF

clone size: few
V gene: TRBV2
J gene: TRBJ2-7
CDR3 protein: ASSERTSGTYEQY

clone size: once
V gene: TRBV15
J gene: TRBJ1-1
CDR3 protein: ATTIVPGTGSSEAF

clone size: few
V gene: TRBV10-3
J gene: TRBJ1-3
CDR3 protein: AISEGPPGNTIY

clone size: few
V gene: TRBV7-2
J gene: TRBJ2-2
CDR3 protein: ASSDSGTSGTTGELF

clone size: NA
V gene: TRBV30
J gene: TRBJ2-3
CDR3 protein: AWSAGTTQY

clone size: NA
V gene: TRBV6-6
J gene: TRBJ2-5
CDR3 protein: ASWGGAYRETQY